This T cell receptor (beta chain) derives from a study of T cell responses to AZD1222 COVID-19 vaccine. For the study at large: Combined were second doses at about 4 or about 12 weeks.

A note on this clone: The antigen is not known.

The data were produced by immunoSEQ multiplex PCR, yet TCRdb's version contains in-frame clones alone and is incomplete. The sample gives some 91,000 clones, roughly nine tenths of which show up once; 2% to 3% is in the top ten. Germline lookup yields CDR1 SGHVS and CDR2 FQNEAQ. CDR3 length: 16 residues. Trimming cost V 0 bases and J 3 bases; bases outside gene matches: 5. Study observations and caveats: Elevations in Spike-specific TCR breadth and depth followed administration of two AZD1222 doses. Regions 160-218 and 743-854 held dominance among vaccine-associated CD4 TCRs, which spanned spike. Sampling captured repertoires only after the peak T cell response.

The chain joins TRBV7-8 to TRBJ1-1; 9 nucleotides align to TRBD1. The clonotype was recovered from an adult in good health. The sample in question was peripheral blood, obtained on day 0 of AZD1222 vaccination. CDR3 sequence: CASSLARGQGDTEAFF. CDR3 sequence (DNA): TGTGCCAGCAGCTTAGCGCGGGGACAGGGCGACACTGAAGCTTTCTTT.